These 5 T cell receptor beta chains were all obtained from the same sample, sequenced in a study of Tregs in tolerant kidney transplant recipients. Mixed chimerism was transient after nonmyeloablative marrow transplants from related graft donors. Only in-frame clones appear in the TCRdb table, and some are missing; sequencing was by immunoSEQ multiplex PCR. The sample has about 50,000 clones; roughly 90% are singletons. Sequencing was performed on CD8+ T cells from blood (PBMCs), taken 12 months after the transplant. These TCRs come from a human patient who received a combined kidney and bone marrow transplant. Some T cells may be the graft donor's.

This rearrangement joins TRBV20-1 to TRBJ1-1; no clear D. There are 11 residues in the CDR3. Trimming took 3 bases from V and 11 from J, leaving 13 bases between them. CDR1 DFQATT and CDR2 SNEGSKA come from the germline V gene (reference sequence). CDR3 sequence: CSASPIPMAFF. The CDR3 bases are TGCAGTGCTAGCCCTATACCCATGGCTTTCTTT.

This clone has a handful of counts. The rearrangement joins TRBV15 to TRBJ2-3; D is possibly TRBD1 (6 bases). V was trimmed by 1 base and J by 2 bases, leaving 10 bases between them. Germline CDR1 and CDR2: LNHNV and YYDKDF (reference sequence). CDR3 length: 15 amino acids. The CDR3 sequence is CATSRAQGSTDTQYF. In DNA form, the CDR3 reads TGTGCCACCAGCAGAGCACAGGGTTCCACAGATACGCAGTATTTT.

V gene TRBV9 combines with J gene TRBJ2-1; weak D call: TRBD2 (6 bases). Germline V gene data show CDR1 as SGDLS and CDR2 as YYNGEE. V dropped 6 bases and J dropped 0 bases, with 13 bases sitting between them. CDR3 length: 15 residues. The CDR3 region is CASTSGGSSYNEQFF. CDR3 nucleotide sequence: TGTGCCAGCACCTCAGGAGGGAGCTCCTACAATGAGCAGTTCTTC.

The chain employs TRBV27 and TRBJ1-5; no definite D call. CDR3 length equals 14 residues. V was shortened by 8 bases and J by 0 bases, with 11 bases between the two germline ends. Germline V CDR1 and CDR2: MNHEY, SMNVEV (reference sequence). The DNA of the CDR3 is TGTGCCAGCCGTGGCACCTTTAGCAATCAGCCCCAGCATTTT. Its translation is CASRGTFSNQPQHF.

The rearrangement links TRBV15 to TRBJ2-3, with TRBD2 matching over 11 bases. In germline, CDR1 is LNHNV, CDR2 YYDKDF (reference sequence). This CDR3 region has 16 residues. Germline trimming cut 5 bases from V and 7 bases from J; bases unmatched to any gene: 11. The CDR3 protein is CATSGYSGGEVHTQYF. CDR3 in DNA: TGTGCCACCAGCGGTTATAGCGGGGGGGAAGTCCATACGCAGTATTTT.